This TCR beta chain comes out of a study of cytomegalovirus exposure and HLA in healthy donors. Profiled with immunoSEQ multiplex PCR; TCRdb holds only in-frame clones, not every one. The sample has 150,000 or so clones; roughly 86% are singletons. Germline lookup yields CDR1 SGHTA and CDR2 FQGTGA. The CDR3 totals 15 residues. Trimming at V came to 4 bases and at J to 3 bases, leaving 7 bases not matched to a gene. The chain uses TRBV7-3 and TRBJ2-3; TRBD1 aligns across 7 bases. The sequence was collected from a man younger than 30 in good health and CMV-seropositive. Sequencing was performed on PBMCs. The CDR3: CASSSTGHETDTQYF. CDR3 nucleotides: TGTGCCAGCAGCTCGACAGGGCACGAAACAGATACGCAGTATTTT.